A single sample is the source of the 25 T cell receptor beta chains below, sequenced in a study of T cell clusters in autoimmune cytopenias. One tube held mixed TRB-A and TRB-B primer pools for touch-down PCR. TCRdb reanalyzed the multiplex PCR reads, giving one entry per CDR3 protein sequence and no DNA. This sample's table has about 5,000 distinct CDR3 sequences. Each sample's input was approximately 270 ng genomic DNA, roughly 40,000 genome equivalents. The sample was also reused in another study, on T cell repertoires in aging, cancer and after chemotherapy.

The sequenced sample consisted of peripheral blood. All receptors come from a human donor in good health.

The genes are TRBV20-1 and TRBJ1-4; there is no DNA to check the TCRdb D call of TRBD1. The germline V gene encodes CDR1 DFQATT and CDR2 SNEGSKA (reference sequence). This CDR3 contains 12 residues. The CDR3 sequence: CSARGGVEKLFF.

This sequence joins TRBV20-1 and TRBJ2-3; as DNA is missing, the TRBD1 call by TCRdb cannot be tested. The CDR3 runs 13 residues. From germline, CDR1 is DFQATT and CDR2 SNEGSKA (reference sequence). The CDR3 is CSASPGGADTQYF.

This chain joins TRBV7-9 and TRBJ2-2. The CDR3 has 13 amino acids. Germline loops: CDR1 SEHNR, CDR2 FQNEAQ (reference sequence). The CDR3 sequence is CASSSLMAGELFF.

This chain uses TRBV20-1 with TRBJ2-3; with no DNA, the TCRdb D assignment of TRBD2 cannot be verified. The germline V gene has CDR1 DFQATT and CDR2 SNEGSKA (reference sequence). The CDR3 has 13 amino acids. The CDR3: CSARLAGRDTQYF.

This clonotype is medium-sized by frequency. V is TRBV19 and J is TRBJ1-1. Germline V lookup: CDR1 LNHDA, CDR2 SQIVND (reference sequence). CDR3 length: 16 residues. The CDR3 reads CASSIFSGRMNTEAFF. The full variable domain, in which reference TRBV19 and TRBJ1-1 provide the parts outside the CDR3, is DGGITQSPKYLFRKEGQNVTLSCEQNLNHDAMYWYRQDPGQGLRLIYYSQIVNDFQKGDIAEGYSVSREKKESFPLTVTSAQKNPTAFYLCASSIFSGRMNTEAFFGQGTRLTVV.

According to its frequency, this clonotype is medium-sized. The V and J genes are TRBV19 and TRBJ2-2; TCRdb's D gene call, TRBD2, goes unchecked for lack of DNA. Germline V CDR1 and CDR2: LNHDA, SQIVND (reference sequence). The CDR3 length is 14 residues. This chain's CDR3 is CASSEQGGTGELFF.

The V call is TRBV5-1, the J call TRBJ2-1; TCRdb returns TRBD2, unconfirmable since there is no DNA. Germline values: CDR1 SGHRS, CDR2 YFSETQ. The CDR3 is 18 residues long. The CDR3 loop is CASSLDRTSGGSYNEQFF.

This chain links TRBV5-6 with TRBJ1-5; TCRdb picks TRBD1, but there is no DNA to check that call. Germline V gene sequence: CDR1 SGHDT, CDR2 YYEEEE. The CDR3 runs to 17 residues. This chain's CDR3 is CASSPGPGGLGNQPQHF.

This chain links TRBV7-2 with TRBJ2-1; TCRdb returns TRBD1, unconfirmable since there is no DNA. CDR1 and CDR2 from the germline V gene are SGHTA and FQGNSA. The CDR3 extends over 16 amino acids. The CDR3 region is CASSPAVSGRNTEQFF.

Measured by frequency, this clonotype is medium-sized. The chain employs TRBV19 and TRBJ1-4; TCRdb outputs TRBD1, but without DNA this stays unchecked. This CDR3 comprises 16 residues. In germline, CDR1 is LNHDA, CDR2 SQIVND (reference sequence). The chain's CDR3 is CASNRKGTGRKEKLFF.

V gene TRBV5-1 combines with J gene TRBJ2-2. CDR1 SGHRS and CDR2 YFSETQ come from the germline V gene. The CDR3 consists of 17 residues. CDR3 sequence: CASSLAEQSKSTGELFF.

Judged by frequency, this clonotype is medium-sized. The CDR3 sequence is CAWRPIKLAGEGVEQFF. This chain joins TRBV30 and TRBJ2-1; the D gene TCRdb calls, TRBD2, cannot be checked with no DNA. The length of the CDR3 is 17 residues. Looked up from germline, CDR1 is GTSNPN and CDR2 is SVGIG (reference sequence).

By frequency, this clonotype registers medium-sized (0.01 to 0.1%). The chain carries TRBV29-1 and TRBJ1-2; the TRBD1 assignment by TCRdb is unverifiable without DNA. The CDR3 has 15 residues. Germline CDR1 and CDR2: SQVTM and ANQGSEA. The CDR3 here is CSVEGGQAVNSGYTF.

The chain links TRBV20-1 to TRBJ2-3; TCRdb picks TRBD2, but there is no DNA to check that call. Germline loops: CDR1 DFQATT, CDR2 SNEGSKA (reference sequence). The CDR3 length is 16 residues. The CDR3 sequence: CSASLLFRGTTDTQYF.

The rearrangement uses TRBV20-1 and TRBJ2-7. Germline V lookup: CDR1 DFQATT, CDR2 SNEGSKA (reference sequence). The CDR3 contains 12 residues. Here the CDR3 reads CSARKDQHEQYF.

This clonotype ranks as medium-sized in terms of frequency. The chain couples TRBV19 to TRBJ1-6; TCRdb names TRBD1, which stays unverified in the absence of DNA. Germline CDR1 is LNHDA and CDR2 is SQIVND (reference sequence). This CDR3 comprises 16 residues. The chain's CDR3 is CASSIFRTAYNSPLHF.

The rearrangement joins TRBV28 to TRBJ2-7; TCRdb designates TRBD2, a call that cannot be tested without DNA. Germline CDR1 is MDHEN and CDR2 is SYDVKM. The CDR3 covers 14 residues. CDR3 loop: CASRGTSGTYEQYF.

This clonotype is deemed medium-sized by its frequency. The CDR3 here is CASSDYQGAGAFF. V gene TRBV6-6 combines with J gene TRBJ1-1; absent DNA, TCRdb's TRBD1 call cannot be checked. The CDR3 extends over 13 amino acids. CDR1 and CDR2 from the germline V gene are MNHNY and SVGAGI (reference sequence).

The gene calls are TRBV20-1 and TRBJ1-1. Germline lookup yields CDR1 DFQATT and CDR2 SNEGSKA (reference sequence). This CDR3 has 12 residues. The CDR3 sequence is CSVGNMNTEAFF.

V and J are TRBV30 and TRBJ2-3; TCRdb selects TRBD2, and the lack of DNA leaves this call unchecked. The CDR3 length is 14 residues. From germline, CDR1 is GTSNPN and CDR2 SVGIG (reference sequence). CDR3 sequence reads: CASSLGGGTDTQYF.

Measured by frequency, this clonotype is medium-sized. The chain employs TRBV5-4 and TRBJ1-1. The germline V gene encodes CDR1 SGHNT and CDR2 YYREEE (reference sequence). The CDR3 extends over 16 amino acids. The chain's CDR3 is CASSSGGGLVNTEAFF. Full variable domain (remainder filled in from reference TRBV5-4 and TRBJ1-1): ETGVTQSPTHLIKTRGQQVTLRCSSQSGHNTVSWYQQALGQGPQFIFQYYREEENGRGNFPPRFSGLQFPNYSSELNVNALELDDSALYLCASSSGGGLVNTEAFFGQGTRLTVV.

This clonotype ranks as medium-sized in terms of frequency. The CDR3 protein is CASGEGSSYNSPLHF. The V and J genes are TRBV30 and TRBJ1-6; TCRdb calls TRBD1, which cannot be checked without DNA. Looked up from germline, CDR1 is GTSNPN and CDR2 is SVGIG (reference sequence). The CDR3 consists of 15 residues.

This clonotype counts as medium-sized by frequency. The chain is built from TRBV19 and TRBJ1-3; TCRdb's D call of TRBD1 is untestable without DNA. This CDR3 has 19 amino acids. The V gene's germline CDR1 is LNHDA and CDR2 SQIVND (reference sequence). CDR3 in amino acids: CASSIDLYGTYDSGNTIYF.

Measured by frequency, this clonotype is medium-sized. CDR3 loop: CATSSGRGEQFF. V and J are TRBV15 and TRBJ2-1; as DNA is missing, the TRBD1 call by TCRdb cannot be tested. The CDR3 is 12 amino acids. CDR1 is LNHNV, CDR2 YYDKDF, per germline (reference sequence).

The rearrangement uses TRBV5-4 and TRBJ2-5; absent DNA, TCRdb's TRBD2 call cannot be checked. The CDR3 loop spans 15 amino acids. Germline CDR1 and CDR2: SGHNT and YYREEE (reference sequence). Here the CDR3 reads CASSFLGVGLETQYF.